Each of the 15 T cell receptor beta chains below was sequenced from the same sample in a study of CD8 T cells in ankylosing spondylitis. TCRdb reprocessed the 5' RACE reads with MiXCR, giving one entry per CDR3 protein. Among roughly 280,000 distinct CDR3 sequences listed, 15% to 20% were seen once. What was sequenced was blood, either unsorted or a sorted T cell fraction (not recorded which). The receptors originated from a male donor with ankylosing spondylitis or in good health (not recorded which).

The chain carries TRBV12-3 or TRBV12-4 and TRBJ2-5, with D possibly being TRBD1 or TRBD2 (6 bases each). V lost 6 bases and J lost 2, with 16 bases in between. There are 15 residues in the CDR3. The CDR3 DNA follows: TGTGCCAGCAGGCGGGACACAGCTCAACAAGAGACCCAGTACTTC. It is translated as CASRRDTAQQETQYF.

This clonotype has more than one count but fewer than ten. The J gene is TRBJ2-1, the V gene TRBV12-3 or TRBV12-4, with a tentative D call TRBD2 (5 bases). V dropped 6 bases and J dropped 0 bases, with 12 bases sitting between them. This CDR3 is 15 amino acids long. In DNA, the CDR3 is TGTGCCAGCAGCAAAGCGGTCAGCTCCTACAATGAGCAGTTCTTC. Translated: CASSKAVSSYNEQFF.

The table lists this clonotype with many counts. The chain carries TRBV20-1 and TRBJ2-2; 12 nucleotides agree with TRBD2. The germline V gene encodes CDR1 DFQATT and CDR2 SNEGSKA (reference sequence). The V segment lost 2 bases and the J segment 3 bases; nucleotides outside the gene matches: 1. There are 15 residues in the CDR3. The CDR3 protein is CSARRLAGDTGELFF. In nucleotides, the CDR3 is TGCAGTGCTAGACGACTAGCGGGAGACACCGGGGAGCTGTTTTTT.

Ten or more counts support this clonotype. The gene calls are TRBV5-1 and TRBJ2-3; 8 bases are a match to TRBD1. V lost 5 bases and J lost 3; bases outside the gene matches: 5. The CDR3 covers 14 residues. The germline V gene encodes CDR1 SGHRS and CDR2 YFSETQ. This chain's CDR3 is CASRAGTGTDTQYF. CDR3 in DNA: TGCGCCAGCAGGGCAGGGACAGGTACAGATACGCAGTATTTT.

In its sample, this clonotype was seen a few times. The chain is built from TRBV5-1 and TRBJ2-3, with 9 bases fitting TRBD2. Trimming at V came to 4 bases and at J to 4 bases, leaving 10 bases not matched to a gene. The CDR3 contains 16 residues. CDR1 SGHRS and CDR2 YFSETQ come from the germline V gene. The CDR3 spells CASSVSTSGGADTQYF. The CDR3 region has the DNA TGCGCCAGCAGCGTTTCGACTAGCGGTGGGGCAGATACGCAGTATTTT.

This clonotype has a handful of counts. The V call is TRBV5-1, the J call TRBJ2-5; D may correspond to TRBD1 or TRBD2 (5 bases each). The germline V and J ends were trimmed by 0 bases and 4 bases, with 10 bases remaining between them. The CDR3 sequence is 14 residues long. Per germline, CDR1 SGHRS and CDR2 YFSETQ. CDR3 DNA: TGCGCCAGCAGCTTGGAGGGGACCCGAGAGACCCAGTACTTC. Translated, it gives CASSLEGTRETQYF.

The V gene is TRBV19, the J gene TRBJ2-2; D is uncertain. The length of the CDR3 is 14 residues. Between the trimmed V and J ends, which lost 4 bases and 3 bases, there was a span of 9 bases. Germline V gene sequence: CDR1 LNHDA, CDR2 SQIVND (reference sequence). The CDR3 coding sequence is TGTGCCAGTAGTACCAGCCTATACACCGGGGAGCTGTTTTTT. Protein sequence: CASSTSLYTGELFF.

The chain couples TRBV5-1 to TRBJ2-3, with 7 bases fitting TRBD1. The trim removed 4 bases at V and 2 bases at J, leaving 4 bases unmatched. The CDR3 runs to 14 residues. Germline V lookup: CDR1 SGHRS, CDR2 YFSETQ. CDR3 DNA: TGCGCCAGCAGCATAGGACAGGCCACAGATACGCAGTATTTT. Protein product: CASSIGQATDTQYF.

In its sample, this clonotype was seen many times. The chain links TRBV4-1 to TRBJ2-1; 8 nucleotides agree with TRBD2. V lost 1 base to trimming and J lost 7 bases; unmatched junction nucleotides: 6. The CDR3 is 15 residues long. Per germline, CDR1 MGHRA and CDR2 YSYEKL. Here the CDR3 reads CASSQAGGPGNEQFF. The CDR3 nucleotides are TGCGCCAGCAGCCAAGCGGGAGGGCCTGGGAATGAGCAGTTCTTC.

This chain connects TRBV7-2 to TRBJ2-3; 8 bases are shared with TRBD1. Trimming cost V 5 bases and J 5 bases; bases outside gene matches: 12. Germline loops: CDR1 SGHTA, CDR2 FQGNSA. The CDR3 has 16 amino acids. CDR3 coding DNA: TGTGCCAGCAGCCCCAGGAGGGCAGGGGGCAGAGATACGCAGTATTTT. This codes for CASSPRRAGGRDTQYF.

The genes are TRBV5-1 and TRBJ1-4; D is possibly TRBD1 (5 bases). CDR1 and CDR2 from the germline V gene are SGHRS and YFSETQ. CDR3 size: 15 residues. V lost 7 bases and J lost 0, with 13 bases in between. The CDR3 spells CASRQGATTNEKLFF. The CDR3 nucleotides read TGCGCCAGCCGTCAGGGCGCCACAACTAATGAAAAACTGTTTTTT.

The chain carries TRBV20-1 and TRBJ1-2, with D possibly matching TRBD1 (5 bases). The CDR3 runs to 14 residues. The germline V gene has CDR1 DFQATT and CDR2 SNEGSKA (reference sequence). V lost 3 bases and J lost 4, with 15 bases in between. The CDR3 region has the DNA TGCAGTGCTAGGGGGCAGACCCCCCCCTATGGCTACACCTTC. Its translation: CSARGQTPPYGYTF.

This clonotype was seen more than once but under ten times. This chain links TRBV12-3 or TRBV12-4 with TRBJ1-6; TRBD1 aligns across 7 bases. The V gene end was trimmed by 5 bases and the J gene end by 13 bases; junction bases not matched to a gene: 5. The CDR3 has 12 amino acids. Written as DNA, the CDR3 is TGTGCCAGCAGTCTCAGGGGGGAGCCCCTCCACTTT. This gives the protein CASSLRGEPLHF.

Ten or more counts support this clonotype. The chain links TRBV12-3 or TRBV12-4 to TRBJ1-6, with 9 bases lining up with TRBD1. Unmatched junction bases numbered 4, after V lost 3 bases and J lost 10 bases. The CDR3 extends over 14 amino acids. The CDR3 DNA reads as TGTGCCAGCAGTTTGGGACAGGGCGGATCACCCCTCCACTTT. This gives the protein CASSLGQGGSPLHF.

The genes are TRBV12-3 or TRBV12-4 and TRBJ1-4; D gene unclear. This CDR3 is 15 amino acids long. The V end was cut by 6 bases, the J end by 2 bases, with 13 bases between. The CDR3 loop reads CASSLNRGTNEKLFF. The CDR3 bases are TGTGCCAGCAGCCTCAATCGGGGTACTAATGAAAAACTGTTTTTT.